This T cell receptor beta chain was sequenced for a study of shared clonotypes between healthy human individuals. CDR3 length equals 15 residues. The trim removed 7 bases at V and 1 base at J, leaving 10 bases unmatched. Germline V gene data show CDR1 as MDHEN and CDR2 as SYDVKM. A single count supports this clone. Naive CD8 cells lacked CD45RO and underwent positive selection for CCR7, leaving out terminally differentiated effector memory CD45RA+ cells. The method was immunoSEQ multiplex PCR; TCRdb's version includes in-frame clones alone and lacks a portion of them. This table has about 1,800,000 clones, just under 95% appearing once.

The chain uses TRBV28 and TRBJ2-7; 7 nucleotides line up with TRBD2. The sequence was obtained from a man younger than 30 in good health. Sequencing was performed on naive CD8+ T cells sorted from blood. In DNA, the CDR3 is TGTGCCAGCACCCCGGCGTGGGAGGGATCCTACGAGCAGTACTTC. As protein: CASTPAWEGSYEQYF.